These T cell receptor beta chains were read from a single sample in a study of CD8+CD57+ T cells in acquired aplastic anemia. TCRdb reprocessed the reads with MiXCR, giving one entry per CDR3 protein. The top ten clones hold under 1.5% of a sample with under 350,000 distinct CDR3 sequences, roughly 59% of them seen once. Sequenced sample: sorted CD4+, CD8+, or CD8+CD57+ T cells (not recorded which) from PBMCs. Source of these receptors: a human donor with aplastic anemia. CDR3s include the opening cysteine and the closing phenylalanine or tryptophan. Each record gives: CDR3 protein, CDR3 DNA, clone size, V gene, D gene, J gene. A D gene is named only where the DNA matches it firmly. Size is omitted from some rows. Given values are once, few, many or a class for expanded clones.

CDR3: CARRGAGMNTEAFF
DNA: TGTGCCAGGCGCGGGGCGGGGATGAACACTGAAGCTTTCTTT
size: NA
V: TRBV2
D: NA
J: TRBJ1-1

CDR3: CASSQTTGGNGYTIYF
DNA: TGTGCCAGCAGTCAGACGACAGGGGGTAATGGCTACACCATATATTTT
size: NA
V: TRBV2
D: TRBD1
J: TRBJ1-3

CDR3: CASSLEAAVSYEQYF
DNA: TGTGCCAGCAGCTTAGAAGCAGCCGTTTCCTACGAGCAGTACTTC
size: many
V: TRBV7-8
D: NA
J: TRBJ2-7

CDR3: CSASGTSGGTDTQYF
DNA: TGCAGCGCCTCCGGGACTAGCGGGGGCACAGATACGCAGTATTTT
size: NA
V: TRBV29-1
D: TRBD2
J: TRBJ2-3

CDR3: CASSDAGFRQYF
DNA: TGTGCCAGCAGTGACGCGGGGTTTAGGCAGTATTTT
size: NA
V: TRBV25-1
D: NA
J: TRBJ2-3

CDR3: CATSRGEGTQYF
DNA: TGTGCCACCAGTAGGGGTGAGGGGACCCAGTACTTC
size: NA
V: TRBV24-1
D: NA
J: TRBJ2-5

CDR3: CASGDTVGSGANVLTF
DNA: TGTGCCAGCGGGGACACGGTCGGCTCTGGGGCCAACGTCCTGACTTTC
size: NA
V: TRBV7-9
D: NA
J: TRBJ2-6

CDR3: CASSKTGGVGTEAFF
DNA: TGTGCCAGTAGCAAGACAGGGGGCGTGGGCACTGAAGCTTTCTTT
size: NA
V: TRBV19
D: TRBD1
J: TRBJ1-1

CDR3: CATSRDSGIISGANVLTF
DNA: TGTGCCACCAGCAGAGATAGCGGGATCATCTCTGGGGCCAACGTCCTGACTTTC
size: NA
V: TRBV15
D: TRBD2
J: TRBJ2-6

CDR3: CATSEGAGPDTETQYF
DNA: TGTGCCACCTCGGAGGGGGCAGGGCCGGATACGGAGACCCAGTACTTC
size: NA
V: TRBV24-1
D: NA
J: TRBJ2-5

CDR3: CASSLRGLSGNTIYF
DNA: TGTGCCAGCAGCTTAAGGGGTCTCTCTGGAAACACCATATATTTT
size: NA
V: TRBV7-3
D: NA
J: TRBJ1-3

CDR3: CASSVSGGYTDTQYF
DNA: TGTGCCAGCAGTGTTTCGGGGGGCTACACAGATACGCAGTATTTT
size: many
V: TRBV2
D: NA
J: TRBJ2-3

CDR3: CASSKTSGRHYNEQFF
DNA: TGTGCCAGCAGCAAGACTAGCGGGAGGCACTACAATGAGCAGTTCTTC
size: many
V: TRBV5-6
D: TRBD2
J: TRBJ2-1

CDR3: CASSGLGQGPNYGYTF
DNA: TGTGCCAGCAGTGGACTAGGACAGGGTCCTAACTATGGCTACACCTTC
size: NA
V: TRBV12-3/TRBV12-4
D: TRBD1
J: TRBJ1-2

CDR3: CSVERAAMNTEAFF
DNA: TGCAGCGTTGAAAGGGCCGCCATGAACACTGAAGCTTTCTTT
size: NA
V: TRBV29-1
D: NA
J: TRBJ1-1

CDR3: CASSQDATFYGCTF
DNA: TGTGCCAGCAGCCAAGATGCGACATTCTATGGCTGCACCTTC
size: NA
V: TRBV14
D: NA
J: TRBJ1-2

CDR3: CASSVEGQNSPLHF
DNA: TGTGCCAGCAGCGTTGAGGGCCAGAATTCACCCCTCCACTTT
size: NA
V: TRBV9
D: NA
J: TRBJ1-6

CDR3: CASSPDSFEQYF
DNA: TGTGCCAGCAGCCCCGACTCCTTTGAGCAGTACTTC
size: many
V: TRBV7-9
D: NA
J: TRBJ2-7

CDR3: CSANRGMGTNEQFF
DNA: TGCAGTGCTAACCGGGGTATGGGGACCAATGAGCAGTTCTTC
size: many
V: TRBV20-1
D: NA
J: TRBJ2-1

CDR3: CSASEQGNEQYF
DNA: TGCAGTGCTAGTGAGCAGGGTAACGAGCAGTACTTC
size: NA
V: TRBV20-1
D: NA
J: TRBJ2-7

CDR3: CASRATGPAGNTIYF
DNA: TGTGCCAGCAGGGCGACAGGGCCAGCTGGAAACACCATATATTTT
size: many
V: TRBV6-1
D: TRBD1
J: TRBJ1-3

CDR3: CATSKSGTGGLGQYF
DNA: TGTGCCACCAGCAAGTCCGGGACAGGGGGCTTGGGGCAGTACTTC
size: few
V: TRBV15
D: TRBD1
J: TRBJ2-7

CDR3: CASSLGRGFRVQETQYF
DNA: TGTGCCAGCAGCTTAGGAAGGGGGTTTAGGGTCCAAGAGACCCAGTACTTC
size: NA
V: TRBV7-8
D: NA
J: TRBJ2-5

CDR3: CASSEPTRRETQYF
DNA: TGCGCCAGCAGTGAGCCGACGAGAAGAGAGACCCAGTACTTC
size: few
V: TRBV10-1
D: NA
J: TRBJ2-5

CDR3: CASSSRGASTDTQYF
DNA: TGCGCCAGCAGCTCTCGGGGGGCCAGCACAGATACGCAGTATTTT
size: many
V: TRBV5-1
D: NA
J: TRBJ2-3

CDR3: CASSTRTNTIYF
DNA: TGTGCCAGTAGTACCCGAACAAACACCATATATTTT
size: NA
V: TRBV19
D: NA
J: TRBJ1-3

CDR3: CATSDLWSHEQYF
DNA: TGTGCCACCAGTGATTTGTGGAGCCACGAGCAGTACTTC
size: few
V: TRBV24-1
D: NA
J: TRBJ2-7

CDR3: CATLDQGTGELFF
DNA: TGTGCCACCCTGGACCAGGGAACCGGGGAGCTGTTTTTT
size: NA
V: TRBV24-1
D: NA
J: TRBJ2-2

CDR3: CASSQDRAVKEQFF
DNA: TGTGCCAGCAGCCAGGACAGGGCGGTTAAGGAGCAGTTCTTC
size: NA
V: TRBV7-2
D: TRBD1
J: TRBJ2-1

CDR3: CASSPRGGGPGGQETQYF
DNA: TGTGCCAGCAGCCCCAGGGGGGGCGGTCCGGGGGGACAAGAGACCCAGTACTTC
size: NA
V: TRBV7-6
D: NA
J: TRBJ2-5

CDR3: CASSTWGSGANVLTF
DNA: TGTGCCAGCAGTACGTGGGGTTCTGGGGCCAACGTCCTGACTTTC
size: NA
V: TRBV5-4
D: NA
J: TRBJ2-6

CDR3: CASSFGRSNQPQHF
DNA: TGTGCCAGCAGCTTCGGACGGAGCAATCAGCCCCAGCATTTT
size: many
V: TRBV7-8
D: NA
J: TRBJ1-5

CDR3: CASSQGTGAGNTIYF
DNA: TGTGCCAGCAGCCAAGGGACAGGGGCCGGAAACACCATATATTTT
size: many
V: TRBV5-8
D: TRBD1
J: TRBJ1-3

CDR3: CASRGVGTGKNIQYF
DNA: TGTGCCAGCAGGGGGGTTGGGACAGGGAAAAACATTCAGTACTTC
size: many
V: TRBV6-5
D: TRBD1
J: TRBJ2-4

CDR3: CASSLAPAGNTDTQYF
DNA: TGCGCCAGCAGCTTGGCCCCTGCAGGGAACACAGATACGCAGTATTTT
size: many
V: TRBV5-1
D: NA
J: TRBJ2-3

CDR3: CATSDPGNYEQYF
DNA: TGTGCCACCAGTGATCCAGGCAACTACGAGCAGTACTTC
size: NA
V: TRBV24-1
D: NA
J: TRBJ2-7

CDR3: CASSLAGRGYNEQFF
DNA: TGTGCCAGCAGCTTAGCAGGCAGGGGCTACAATGAGCAGTTCTTC
size: NA
V: TRBV7-2
D: NA
J: TRBJ2-1

CDR3: CASSEALREISYEQYF
DNA: TGTGCCAGCAGTGAAGCGCTTCGAGAGATCTCCTACGAGCAGTACTTC
size: few
V: TRBV2
D: NA
J: TRBJ2-7

CDR3: CASSQAFRDLRQFF
DNA: TGCGCCAGCAGCCAAGCATTCCGGGACCTCCGGCAGTTCTTC
size: many
V: TRBV4-1
D: NA
J: TRBJ2-1

CDR3: CAWSSGVEGYTF
DNA: TGTGCCTGGAGTAGCGGGGTGGAGGGCTACACCTTC
size: few
V: TRBV30
D: NA
J: TRBJ1-2

CDR3: CASSPFLADTQETQYF
DNA: TGTGCCAGCTCACCCTTTCTAGCGGATACCCAAGAGACCCAGTACTTC
size: many
V: TRBV18
D: TRBD2
J: TRBJ2-5

CDR3: CATSWTGNQPQHF
DNA: TGTGCCACCAGTTGGACAGGCAATCAGCCCCAGCATTTT
size: NA
V: TRBV24-1
D: NA
J: TRBJ1-5

CDR3: CASSSTQKREKLFF
DNA: TGTGCCAGCAGCTCGACCCAAAAGAGGGAAAAACTGTTTTTT
size: NA
V: TRBV12-3/TRBV12-4
D: NA
J: TRBJ1-4

CDR3: CAQGSSREQGPQVRGYTF
DNA: TGCGCCCAGGGGTCCAGCCGAGAACAGGGCCCCCAGGTGAGGGGCTACACCTTC
size: NA
V: TRBV10-1
D: NA
J: TRBJ1-2